What follows describes a single T cell receptor (beta chain). As processed by the authors: Reference gene primer amplification yielded estimated nucleated cell counts. The protocol was immunoSEQ multiplex PCR, while the TCRdb copy is restricted to in-frame clones and leaves out a portion. V, J and clone size derive from that table, while D and trimming were established from the DNA sequence. Of about 180,000 clones detected, less than 90% appear once; the ten largest clones hold 1% to 1.5%. The data were obtained in a study of blood T cell repertoires in COVID-19. Study-level background: Specimens from acute and convalescent COVID-19 originated in the United States, Italy and Spain. Sources were T cells, B-cell-depleted T cells, or PBMCs; the material itself was cDNA or gDNA.

Across about two dozen US areas, participants ranged in age from about 18 to 90 years. This CDR3 region has 17 residues. V shed 1 base and J shed 7 bases, with 17 bases lying between them. From germline, CDR1 is MGHRA and CDR2 YSYEKL. This TCR was recovered from a human donor with acute COVID-19. The donor label of this sample is uncertain. Sequencing was carried out using PBMCs or T cells enriched from blood (not recorded which). V usage is TRBV4-1 and J usage is TRBJ1-6; TRBD1 might be the D (6 bases). CDR3 nucleotide sequence: TGCGCCAGCAGCCAAGGATCTTCCAGGGGTCGGAATTCACCCCTCCACTTT. Translating it yields CASSQGSSRGRNSPLHF.